What follows describes a single TCR beta chain. Its antigen is not identified. A read error may produce the germline difference seen at one junction end. The identical CDR3 is also encoded by other nucleotide sequences in the sample. The primer mix had 60 Vbeta and 13 Jbeta primers. Original methodology: Unique TCR beta chains numbered approximately 80 million in a later analysis, with around 12 million shared. Here immunoSEQ multiplex PCR was the method, and the copy in TCRdb shows in-frame clones only, minus some. V and J calls and clone size come straight from that table; D and trimming were deduced from the DNA. Of tens of thousands of clones listed, around 82% are singletons. The data belong to a study of cytomegalovirus exposure and HLA in healthy donors. The length of the CDR3 is 16 residues. The V gene's germline CDR1 is SGDLS and CDR2 YYNGEE. Study observations and caveats: The investigators catalogued about 170 TCR beta chains as cytomegalovirus-associated. Previous analysis showed most TCR beta V segments were productive about 87% or about 30% of the time.

The chain recombines TRBV9 with TRBJ2-3, with a tentative D call TRBD2 (6 bases). Sequenced input: PBMCs. This clonotype originated in a female donor in good health and CMV-seronegative. The CDR3 nucleotides read TGTGCCAGCAGCGTAGATCGGACTACTAGCACGGATACGCAGTATTTT. Translated, it gives CASSVDRTTSTDTQYF.